The 28 T cell receptor beta chains presented below share a single source sample, sequenced in a study of radiotherapy plus CTLA-4 blockade in lung cancer. The assay was immunoSEQ multiplex PCR, and TCRdb's table has in-frame clones only and misses some. The repertoire holds over 85,000 clones, 80% to 90% seen once, with 4% to 6% in the top ten. This specimen consisted of peripheral blood, obtained from a patient treated with radiotherapy plus ipilimumab. The source of these receptors is a human donor with non-small cell lung cancer that progressed on radiotherapy plus ipilimumab.

The chain employs TRBV19 and TRBJ2-3; perhaps TRBD1 as D (6 bases). Trimming took 1 base from V and 2 from J, leaving 10 bases between them. The CDR3 is 15 residues long. Germline V CDR1 and CDR2: LNHDA, SQIVND (reference sequence). The CDR3 loop is CASSIGGLDTDTQYF. CDR3 nucleotides: TGTGCCAGTAGTATAGGGGGGCTAGACACAGATACGCAGTATTTT.

The DNA for the CDR3 is TGTGCCAGCAGTTTACTGGGGGCCTCAGATACGCAGTATTTT. This sequence encodes CASSLLGASDTQYF. The chain recombines TRBV27 with TRBJ2-3, with D tentatively TRBD1 (6 bases). The germline V and J ends were trimmed by 2 bases and 4 bases, with 10 bases remaining between them. The germline gives CDR1 MNHEY, CDR2 SMNVEV (reference sequence). The CDR3 sequence is 14 residues long.

The J gene is TRBJ2-2, the V gene TRBV2; 13 nucleotides align to TRBD2. J was trimmed by 5 bases and V by 6 bases; bases with no gene match: 12. Looked up from germline, CDR1 is SNHLY and CDR2 is FYNNEI. This CDR3 is 18 amino acids long. The CDR3 loop is CASSQRLAGGTKTGELFF. The CDR3 bases are TGTGCCAGCAGCCAGAGACTAGCGGGAGGTACCAAGACCGGGGAGCTGTTTTTT. Based on the CDR3 plus reference TRBV2 and TRBJ2-2, the full variable domain is EPEVTQTPSHQVTQMGQEVILRCVPISNHLYFYWYRQILGQKVEFLVSFYNNEISEKSEIFDDQFSVERPDGSNFTLKIRSTKLEDSAMYFCASSQRLAGGTKTGELFFGEGSRLTVL.

The chain carries TRBV5-6 and TRBJ2-7; 8 bases are shared with TRBD1. The length of the CDR3 is 15 residues. Trimming removed 4 bases from V and 7 bases from J; junction bases left unmatched: 13. CDR1 SGHDT and CDR2 YYEEEE come from the germline V gene. The CDR3 is CASSPVGQGSEEQYF. The CDR3 DNA follows: TGTGCCAGCAGCCCCGTCGGACAGGGTTCGGAAGAGCAGTACTTC.

The chain employs TRBV7-2 and TRBJ1-5; D not certain. Germline CDR1 reads SGHTA; CDR2 reads FQGNSA. The CDR3 totals 13 residues. Trimming cost V 2 bases and J 9 bases, with 11 bases left between them. The CDR3 loop is CASSLNGPGPQHF. CDR3 coding DNA: TGTGCCAGCAGCTTAAACGGCCCTGGGCCCCAGCATTTT.

The CDR3 nucleotides are TGTGCCAGCAGTTTAAGTAGAGGAGGTGAAAAACTGTTTTTT. It codes for CASSLSRGGEKLFF. The chain uses TRBV27 and TRBJ1-4; D ambiguous. Germline loops: CDR1 MNHEY, CDR2 SMNVEV (reference sequence). V was trimmed by 2 bases and J by 7 bases, leaving 11 bases between them. This CDR3 region has 14 residues. The full variable domain, completed using reference TRBV27 and TRBJ1-4, is EAQVTQNPRYLITVTGKKLTVTCSQNMNHEYMSWYRQDPGLGLRQIYYSMNVEVTDKGDVPEGYKVSRKEKRNFPLILESPSPNQTSLYFCASSLSRGGEKLFFGSGTQLSVL.

There are a few counts of this clone. The chain is built from TRBV25-1 and TRBJ1-1, with 7 bases aligning to TRBD1. CDR1 is MGHDK and CDR2 is SYGVNS in the germline V gene. V trimming: 4 bases; J trimming: 10 bases; junction bases outside the gene matches: 9. This CDR3 contains 13 residues. Here the CDR3 reads CASSGEGARPAFF. CDR3 DNA: TGTGCCAGCAGTGGGGAGGGGGCCCGGCCAGCTTTCTTT.

This rearrangement joins TRBV10-3 to TRBJ2-3, with D unclear. Germline V gene sequence: CDR1 ENHRY, CDR2 SYGVKD. V lost 4 bases and J lost 6, with 5 bases in between. This CDR3 has 11 residues. The DNA for the CDR3 is TGTGCCATCAGTGTTGGGGATACGCAGTATTTT. Protein sequence: CAISVGDTQYF.

The rearrangement joins TRBV16 to TRBJ1-1; 10 nucleotides agree with TRBD1. Per the germline V gene, CDR1 is KGHSY and CDR2 is FQNENV. The CDR3 spans 15 residues. J gave up 6 bases and V 2 bases, and 6 bases lay outside the gene matches. The CDR3: CASSQEGTGVAEAFF. As DNA, the CDR3 is TGTGCCAGCAGCCAAGAAGGGACAGGGGTCGCTGAAGCTTTCTTT.

The rearrangement links TRBV7-9 to TRBJ1-2; D not certain. V lost 1 base to trimming and J lost 5 bases, with 11 bases between them. Germline V lookup: CDR1 SEHNR, CDR2 FQNEAQ (reference sequence). This CDR3 is built from 14 residues. The DNA for the CDR3 is TGTGCCAGCAGCTTAGGCGACCGGAGATATGGCTACACCTTC. Amino acids: CASSLGDRRYGYTF.

This sequence joins TRBV27 and TRBJ1-5, with 11 bases identical to TRBD1. Germline loops: CDR1 MNHEY, CDR2 SMNVEV (reference sequence). Trimming removed 5 bases from V and 4 bases from J; junction bases left unmatched: 4. The CDR3 extends over 15 amino acids. The CDR3 spells CASSVGTGGNQPQHF. DNA for the CDR3: TGTGCCAGCAGTGTTGGGACAGGGGGTAATCAGCCCCAGCATTTT.

This clone was counted once. V and J are TRBV29-1 and TRBJ1-5, with TRBD1 as a possible D gene (5 bases). CDR3 length: 13 amino acids. Germline V gene data show CDR1 as SQVTM and CDR2 as ANQGSEA. V was pared by 4 bases and J by 1 base, with 8 bases between. The CDR3 sequence is CSVGAGSNQPQHF. CDR3 nucleotides: TGCAGCGTTGGGGCAGGGAGCAATCAGCCCCAGCATTTT.

This sequence joins TRBV7-9 and TRBJ1-2; unclear D gene. Trimming removed 6 bases at V and 0 bases at J, with 17 bases between. Germline V gene lookup returns CDR1 SEHNR and CDR2 FQNEAQ (reference sequence). The CDR3 sequence is 16 residues long. The CDR3 region is CASSTRNAHANYGYTF. Here the CDR3 DNA reads TGTGCCAGCAGTACCCGTAATGCACACGCTAACTATGGCTACACCTTC.

This chain uses TRBV5-1 with TRBJ2-3; no definite D call. The ends were cut back, 0 bases at V and 3 bases at J, with 8 bases in the middle. From germline, CDR1 is SGHRS and CDR2 YFSETQ. The CDR3 runs 14 residues. The chain's CDR3 is CASSLEGWTDTQYF. Written as DNA, the CDR3 is TGCGCCAGCAGCTTGGAGGGTTGGACAGATACGCAGTATTTT.

This rearrangement joins TRBV29-1 to TRBJ2-7, with D hard to call. The CDR3 consists of 12 residues. The germline gives CDR1 SQVTM, CDR2 ANQGSEA. Trimming pared 4 bases from V and 2 bases from J, leaving 9 bases between. The CDR3 loop is CSVAGDTYEQYF. The CDR3 nucleotides are TGCAGCGTTGCGGGCGATACCTACGAGCAGTACTTC.

The chain couples TRBV14 to TRBJ2-1; TRBD2 agrees at 8 bases. The CDR3 consists of 15 residues. Trimming took 4 bases from V and 2 from J; bases not matched to a gene: 4. Looked up from germline, CDR1 is SGHDN and CDR2 is FVKESK. CDR3 nucleotides: TGTGCCAGCAGCCTATTGGGACTAGCCTACAATGAGCAGTTCTTC. Its protein is CASSLLGLAYNEQFF.

This clone is a singleton in its sample. The rearrangement links TRBV11-3 to TRBJ2-1; 9 positions match TRBD2. The CDR3 runs to 13 residues. Germline V gene data show CDR1 as SGHNT and CDR2 as YENEEA. Trimming at V came to 5 bases and at J to 10 bases, leaving 6 bases not matched to a gene. The chain's CDR3 is CASSQGRGGEQFF. DNA for the CDR3: TGTGCCAGCAGCCAGGGGCGGGGGGGCGAGCAGTTCTTC.

CDR3 sequence: CASSSPSGDNQPQHF. CDR3 DNA sequence: TGTGCCAGCAGTTCACCTTCCGGGGACAATCAGCCCCAGCATTTT. The chain is built from TRBV6-6 and TRBJ1-5; D not certain. The V gene lost 4 bases and the J gene lost 3 bases, with 13 bases spanning the gap. Germline V gives CDR1 MNHNY, CDR2 SVGAGI (reference sequence). This CDR3 has 15 residues.

The chain has TRBV5-1 and TRBJ1-1, with 9 nucleotides matching TRBD1. Losses at the gene ends were 3 bases for V and 6 bases for J; bases not matched to a gene: 9. From germline, CDR1 is SGHRS and CDR2 YFSETQ. CDR3 length equals 15 residues. This CDR3 reads CASSYPGQGKAEAFF. The DNA for the CDR3 is TGCGCCAGCAGCTACCCGGGACAGGGTAAGGCTGAAGCTTTCTTT.

The chain has TRBV29-1 and TRBJ1-2; TRBD1 aligns across 7 bases. This CDR3 has 11 amino acids. The V gene end was trimmed by 7 bases and the J gene end by 7 bases; junction bases not matched to a gene: 6. CDR1 is SQVTM and CDR2 is ANQGSEA in the germline V gene. The CDR3 here is CSAPTGFGYTF. The DNA of the CDR3 is TGCAGCGCTCCGACAGGGTTTGGCTACACCTTC.

The chain recombines TRBV5-8 with TRBJ2-5, with D hard to call. Trimming took 3 bases from V and 4 from J, leaving 10 bases between them. Germline V gene sequence: CDR1 SGHTS, CDR2 YDEGEE. This CDR3 spans 13 amino acids. CDR3 sequence reads: CASSYSIGETQYF. In DNA form, the CDR3 reads TGTGCCAGCAGCTATAGCATCGGAGAGACCCAGTACTTC. Based on the CDR3 plus reference TRBV5-8 and TRBJ2-5, the full variable domain is EAGVTQSPTHLIKTRGQQATLRCSPISGHTSVYWYQQALGLGLQFLLWYDEGEERNRGNFPPRFSGRQFPNYSSELNVNALELEDSALYLCASSYSIGETQYFGPGTRLLVL.

This chain joins TRBV27 and TRBJ1-2; D gene unclear. Germline V gives CDR1 MNHEY, CDR2 SMNVEV (reference sequence). The length of the CDR3 is 13 residues. With 4 bases removed from V and 2 bases from J, the gap between germline ends came to 8 bases. CDR3 region: CASSWGLNYGYTF. The CDR3 coding sequence is TGTGCCAGCAGTTGGGGATTAAACTATGGCTACACCTTC.

This sequence joins TRBV9 and TRBJ2-1; D remains unclear. The germline V and J ends were trimmed by 2 bases and 8 bases, with 11 bases remaining between them. The CDR3 is 13 residues long. The V gene's germline CDR1 is SGDLS and CDR2 YYNGEE. CDR3 sequence (DNA): TGTGCCAGCAGCGTTCGGGCCGCGGATGAGCAGTTCTTC. Its protein is CASSVRAADEQFF.

The table lists this clone with a count of one. The chain couples TRBV27 to TRBJ2-6; D ambiguous. Trimming removed 0 bases from V and 3 bases from J, with 6 bases in between. The germline V gene encodes CDR1 MNHEY and CDR2 SMNVEV (reference sequence). The CDR3 is 15 residues long. Written as DNA, the CDR3 is TGTGCCAGCAGTTTATCGTTAGATGGGGCCAACGTCCTGACTTTC. The encoded protein is CASSLSLDGANVLTF.

The J gene is TRBJ2-7, the V gene TRBV10-1; 8 nucleotides agree with TRBD2. This CDR3 contains 14 residues. Germline V CDR1 and CDR2: WNHNN, SYGVQD (reference sequence). Trimming took 6 bases from V and 5 from J; bases not matched to a gene: 9. DNA for the CDR3: TGCGCCAGCAGGGCGAGCGGGAGTAGCCACGAGCAGTACTTC. Protein sequence: CASRASGSSHEQYF.

The gene calls are TRBV29-1 and TRBJ2-5; D ambiguous. There are 11 residues in the CDR3. The ends were cut back, 4 bases at V and 4 bases at J, with 7 bases in the middle. Germline V lookup: CDR1 SQVTM, CDR2 ANQGSEA. CDR3 bases: TGCAGCGTTGCTGTGGTAGAGACCCAGTACTTC. It translates to CSVAVVETQYF.

The CDR3 loop is CASSLVTDTQYF. The DNA of the CDR3 is TGTGCCAGCAGCTTGGTCACAGATACGCAGTATTTT. The rearrangement uses TRBV25-1 and TRBJ2-3; D remains unclear. The germline CDR1 and CDR2 sequences are MGHDK and SYGVNS. The CDR3 runs to 12 residues. The V end was cut by 6 bases, the J end by 2 bases, with 6 bases between.

The rearrangement links TRBV11-3 to TRBJ1-4; the D is unclear. Germline V gives CDR1 SGHNT, CDR2 YENEEA. Trimming took 5 bases from V and 7 from J, leaving 17 bases between them. CDR3 length equals 15 residues. The CDR3 reads CASSPPGGEGEKLFF. CDR3 nucleotides: TGTGCCAGCAGCCCTCCGGGTGGGGAGGGTGAAAAACTGTTTTTT.